Each of the 32 T cell receptor beta chains below was sequenced from the same sample in a study of tumor-infiltrating lymphocytes in primary liver carcinoma. It was from about 19-30 mg of unsorted bulk tissue that RNA and DNA were co-extracted. Total RNA (approximately 0.5 ug) served as template for TCR beta cDNA synthesis primed by a constant-region primer. Employing slightly modified ARM-PCR, three nested multiplex PCR rounds were run, and these gave rise to the TCR beta libraries. Investigators reported that the first two PCR rounds, at roughly 11 cycles each, used TRBV1-TRBV30 forward primers with a C-beta reverse primer. TCRdb analysed the multiplex PCR reads with MiXCR anew, one entry per CDR3 protein. Of approximately 64,000 distinct CDR3 sequences in the sample, over 60% were seen once. Sequences were obtained from liver tumor tissue from sampling region 4. The subset: tumor region T4, right-lateral pole. The receptors originated from a middle-aged man with primary liver carcinoma and hepatitis B virus infection.

With regard to this clonotype: One end of the junction does not line up with germline, which may come from a read error. The rearrangement uses TRBV4-3 and TRBJ2-4, with 14 nucleotides matching TRBD2. The CDR3 totals 19 residues. Germline CDR1 LGHNA, CDR2 YSLEER. CDR3 amino acids: CTSSRRLAGGSPGENIQYF. DNA for the CDR3: TGCACCAGCAGCCGGCGACTAGCGGGGGGGTCCCCTGGGGAAAACATTCAGTACTTC.

This chain links TRBV6-2 or TRBV6-3 with TRBJ2-1; D is possibly TRBD2 (5 bases). V lost 2 bases and J 6 bases, leaving 14 bases between the germline ends. This CDR3 region has 15 residues. The germline CDR1 and CDR2 sequences are MNHEY and SVGEGT. In DNA form, the CDR3 reads TGTGCCAGCAGTTACCGACGGGGAGCGAGCAATGAGCAGTTCTTC. It is translated as CASSYRRGASNEQFF.

The sample holds one count of this clonotype. Its ends do not fully match the called genes, so a read error is possible. V gene TRBV11-2 combines with J gene TRBJ2-7, with 9 nucleotides matching TRBD1. The CDR3 spans 15 residues. CDR1 and CDR2 (germline): SGHAT, FQNNGV. The CDR3 loop is CTSSQGTGRTYGHYF. In DNA, the CDR3 is TGTACCAGCAGCCAAGGGACAGGGAGAACCTACGGGCACTACTTC.

On this clonotype itself: The CDR3 carries no conserved terminal phenylalanine or tryptophan, so it likely arises from a read error. The DNA is omitted, as the CDR3 cannot be located on it reliably, and the CDR3 follows TCRdb's listing. The CDR3 spells CAGSPGQGSHNEQLS. The chain has TRBV5-5 and TRBJ2-1; the DNA was not used to check the table's D call, TRBD1. The CDR3 numbers 15 amino acids, ends counted. Germline CDR1 is SGHKS and CDR2 is YYEKEE (reference sequence).

On this clonotype: Since no conserved phenylalanine or tryptophan closes the CDR3, a read error is the likely cause. CDR3 bases: TGTGCCAGCAGCTTGGCCGATTTGAAAACCTACGAGCAGTACCTC. It encodes CASSLADLKTYEQYL. The chain joins TRBV5-5 to TRBJ2-7; no firm D call. Deletions cut 0 bases from V and 2 bases from J, with 12 bases between. CDR3 length: 15 residues. Germline CDR1 and CDR2: SGHKS and YYEKEE (reference sequence).

This chain uses TRBV11-2 with TRBJ1-1; D is unclear. Germline V gene data show CDR1 as SGHAT and CDR2 as FQNNGV. With 5 bases removed from V and 5 bases from J, the gap between germline ends came to 15 bases. The CDR3 is 14 residues long. DNA for the CDR3: TGTGCCAGCAGCAATAGGGTGTGGGAGACTGAAGCTTTCTTT. As protein: CASSNRVWETEAFF.

This chain links TRBV4-3 with TRBJ2-1; 8 positions match TRBD1. Per the germline V gene, CDR1 is LGHNA and CDR2 is YSLEER. This CDR3 has 17 residues. The V and J ends lost 0 bases and 3 bases, in that order; junction bases with no gene match: 7. The CDR3 spells CASSQDPSDRGYNEQFF. CDR3 DNA sequence: TGCGCCAGCAGCCAAGATCCCTCCGACAGGGGCTACAATGAGCAGTTCTTC.

The chain recombines TRBV29-1 with TRBJ2-5; tentatively, D is TRBD1 (5 bases). Germline V gives CDR1 SQVTM, CDR2 ANQGSEA. V lost 1 base to trimming and J lost 13 bases, with 19 bases between them. The CDR3 runs to 13 residues. The CDR3 here is CSVEGTPKEIRYF. The CDR3 DNA reads as TGCAGCGTTGAAGGGACACCCAAAGAGATCCGGTACTTC.

Judged by abundance, this clonotype is medium-sized. This chain uses TRBV10-3 with TRBJ2-7; TRBD1 agrees at 9 bases. CDR3 length: 14 amino acids. Germline loops: CDR1 ENHRY, CDR2 SYGVKD. V lost 3 bases, J lost 8 bases, and 8 bases stayed unmatched. As DNA, the CDR3 is TGTGCCATCAGTGATAATGGACAGGGGATGAAGCAGTACTTC. Protein sequence: CAISDNGQGMKQYF.

A single count supports this clonotype. At one of its ends the junction is not consistent with the germline gene, which may arise from a read error. V gene TRBV12-3 or TRBV12-4 combines with J gene TRBJ1-2, with D possibly being TRBD1 (5 bases). CDR3 length: 13 residues. Here the CDR3 DNA reads TGTGCCAGCAGTTCAGTGACAGTCTATGGCTACATCTTC. This translates into CASSSVTVYGYIF.

Remarks on this clonotype: At one end, the junction sequence differs from germline, possibly due to a read error. V usage is TRBV12-3 or TRBV12-4 and J usage is TRBJ1-2, with D uncertain. This CDR3 is built from 15 residues. CDR3 bases: TGTGACAGCAGCCCGGGCCCGAGGGTTTCCCATGGCTACACGTTC. Translation gives CDSSPGPRVSHGYTF.

This CDR3 is CAIWGLAVTGELFF. CDR3 DNA sequence: TGTGCCATCTGGGGACTAGCGGTGACCGGGGAGCTGTTTTTT. The chain joins TRBV6-1 to TRBJ2-2; TRBD2 agrees at 11 bases. Germline trimming cut 10 bases from V and 5 bases from J; bases unmatched to any gene: 6. Germline-derived CDR1 and CDR2 are MNHNS and SASEGT. The CDR3 covers 14 residues.

Concerning this clonotype itself: The conserved closing phenylalanine or tryptophan is absent in this CDR3, likely reflecting a read error. V usage is TRBV6-5 and J usage is TRBJ1-1; no reliable D call. Per germline, CDR1 MNHEY and CDR2 SVGAGI. This CDR3 region has 13 residues. CDR3: CASSLVWNTEAFL. CDR3 nucleotide sequence: TGTGCCAGCAGTTTAGTGTGGAACACTGAGGCTTTCCTT.

This clonotype was counted a few times. J is TRBJ1-6 and V is TRBV6-2 or TRBV6-3, with unresolved D. CDR1 MNHEY and CDR2 SVGEGT come from the germline V gene. The CDR3 is 15 residues long. V gave up 2 bases and J gave up 10 bases, with 15 bases separating them. As DNA, the CDR3 is TGTGCCAGCAGTTACCTCGGGATAGTTGACTCACCCCTCCACTTT. Translated: CASSYLGIVDSPLHF.

V gene TRBV5-1 combines with J gene TRBJ2-3; D is unresolved. This CDR3 has 14 residues. V was trimmed by 2 bases and J by 2 bases, leaving 9 bases between them. Germline lookup yields CDR1 SGHRS and CDR2 YFSETQ. CDR3 loop: CASSFGHNTDTQYF. For the CDR3, the DNA is TGCGCCAGCAGCTTCGGCCATAACACAGATACGCAGTATTTT.

This clonotype was seen only a few times. The V gene is TRBV6-1, the J gene TRBJ1-1; the D is unclear. The CDR3 contains 13 residues. CDR1 MNHNS and CDR2 SASEGT come from the germline V gene. The V end was cut by 7 bases, the J end by 3 bases, with 12 bases between. The CDR3 bases are TGTGCCAGCACCCTCAAGGAGTACACTGAAGCTTTCTTT. This gives the protein CASTLKEYTEAFF.

For this clonotype: The conserved phenylalanine or tryptophan normally closing the CDR3 is absent here, so this likely arose from a read error. The V and J genes are TRBV10-3 and TRBJ1-5; D is undetermined. V gave up 1 base and J gave up 2 bases, with 6 bases separating them. The germline V gene has CDR1 ENHRY and CDR2 SYGVKD. The CDR3 is made up of 14 amino acids. CDR3 DNA sequence: TGTGCCATCAGTGAGTATCAGGGCAATCAGCCCCAGCATGTT. It codes for CAISEYQGNQPQHV.

This clonotype has more than one count but fewer than ten. J is TRBJ2-1 and V is TRBV6-2 or TRBV6-3; 7 nucleotides match TRBD1. Trimming at V came to 6 bases and at J to 12 bases, leaving 8 bases not matched to a gene. The CDR3 is 12 amino acids. The germline gives CDR1 MNHEY, CDR2 SVGEGT. The CDR3 sequence: CASSPGTEGQFF. The CDR3 nucleotides are TGTGCCAGCAGCCCCGGGACAGAGGGGCAGTTCTTC.

Only a few counts were recorded for this clonotype. This may arise from a read error, as a much more abundant clone is one base away. The rearrangement links TRBV28 to TRBJ2-1; D perhaps matches TRBD2 (6 bases). Germline-derived CDR1 and CDR2 are MDHEN and SYDVKM. The ends were cut back, 5 bases at V and 7 bases at J, with 18 bases in the middle. The CDR3 sequence is 15 residues long. CDR3 DNA: TGTGCCAGCAGTATATTTTCAAGCGGAGGGAATGAGCAGTTCTTC. It yields the protein CASSIFSSGGNEQFF.

V and J are TRBV28 and TRBJ1-4, with 8 bases that match TRBD1. Looked up from germline, CDR1 is MDHEN and CDR2 is SYDVKM. The junction had 8 bases not matched to a gene; V was cut back by 4 bases and J by 7 bases. The CDR3 sequence is 15 residues long. The CDR3 spells CASSSPGQVTEKLFF. Here the CDR3 DNA reads TGTGCCAGCAGTTCACCGGGACAGGTGACTGAAAAACTGTTTTTT. The whole variable domain, filled in from reference TRBV28 and TRBJ1-4, reads DVKVTQSSRYLVKRTGEKVFLECVQDMDHENMFWYRQDPGLGLRLIYFSYDVKMKEKGDIPEGYSVSREKKERFSLILESASTNQTSMYLCASSSPGQVTEKLFFGSGTQLSVL.

This chain joins TRBV30 and TRBJ2-7; 12 bases align to TRBD2. J lost 4 bases, V lost 2 bases, and 9 bases had no gene match. Germline CDR1 and CDR2: GTSNPN and SVGIG (reference sequence). This CDR3 contains 16 residues. The CDR3 sequence is CAWSLPGLAGRYEQYF. CDR3 in DNA: TGTGCCTGGAGTCTTCCAGGACTAGCGGGAAGATACGAGCAGTACTTC.

On this clonotype: The junction shows a germline mismatch at one end, possibly a read error. The chain has TRBV4-2 and TRBJ2-1; 9 positions agree with TRBD2. Germline V gene lookup returns CDR1 LGHNA and CDR2 YNFKEQ. This CDR3 has 15 amino acids. The CDR3 DNA sequence: TGTGTCAGCAGATTACGGACTAGCGACTGCAATGAGCAGTTCTTC. It codes for CVSRLRTSDCNEQFF.

With regard to this clonotype: Given the absence of the conserved phenylalanine or tryptophan at the CDR3 end, a read error is likely. The chain's CDR3 is CTSSSALGGANTGELFL. CDR3 in DNA: TGTACCAGCAGCTCAGCATTAGGAGGGGCGAACACCGGAGAGCTGTTTCTT. The chain employs TRBV11-2 and TRBJ2-2; D may be TRBD2 (6 bases). The CDR3 totals 17 residues. Germline V gene lookup returns CDR1 SGHAT and CDR2 FQNNGV.

In regard to this clonotype: The junction differs from germline at one of its ends, possibly a read error. This chain connects TRBV6-6 to TRBJ2-2, with 13 bases identical to TRBD2. In germline, CDR1 is MNHNY, CDR2 SVGAGI (reference sequence). The CDR3 has 20 residues. The CDR3 loop is CASSPLVGLAGPTSAGGLFF. For the CDR3, the DNA is TGTGCCAGCAGTCCGCTCGTGGGACTAGCGGGGCCAACGAGCGCCGGGGGGCTGTTTTTT.

This clonotype is termed medium-sized. The V gene is TRBV10-2, the J gene TRBJ2-7; TRBD1 agrees at 7 bases. CDR1 is WSHSY, CDR2 SAAADI, per germline. The CDR3 covers 11 residues. V shed 10 bases, J shed 5 bases, and the junction held 5 bases outside the gene matches. The chain's CDR3 is CATGQVDEQYF. The CDR3 DNA reads TGCGCCACCGGACAGGTCGACGAGCAGTACTTC.

A note on this clonotype: The conserved closing phenylalanine or tryptophan is absent in this CDR3, likely reflecting a read error. J is TRBJ2-7 and V is TRBV6-2 or TRBV6-3, with a possible D match to TRBD2 (6 bases). CDR3 length: 15 residues. Trimming shortened V by 6 bases and J by 4 bases, and 19 bases separated the two germline ends. CDR1 MNHEY and CDR2 SVGEGT come from the germline V gene. The CDR3, as DNA: TGTGCCAGCAGCACTCCGAGTAGCGGAGGGTACGAGCAGTACTCC. Amino acid sequence: CASSTPSSGGYEQYS.

As concerns this clonotype: One end of the junction is discordant with germline, which a read error may explain. This chain links TRBV6-1 with TRBJ2-2; D not certain. The CDR3 has 13 amino acids. Germline V gives CDR1 MNHNS, CDR2 SASEGT. The chain's CDR3 is CDSSEKGTGELFF. CDR3 sequence (DNA): TGTGACAGCAGTGAAAAAGGGACCGGGGAGCTGTTTTTT.

Comment on this clonotype: This may be a read error: a much more frequent sequence differs by one nucleotide. The rearrangement uses TRBV4-1 and TRBJ2-3; 7 bases are shared with TRBD2. From germline, CDR1 is MGHRA and CDR2 YSYEKL. Trimming cost V 4 bases and J 5 bases; bases outside gene matches: 9. This CDR3 spans 15 amino acids. Written as DNA, the CDR3 is TGCGCCAGCAGCCCCTGGGGGGGGTCGGTAGATACGCAGTATTTT. This codes for CASSPWGGSVDTQYF.

This clonotype appeared once. A read error is possible here, since a much larger clone lies one base away. The J gene is TRBJ2-6, the V gene TRBV6-5; D is unclear. In germline, CDR1 is MNHEY, CDR2 SVGAGI. CDR3 length: 16 amino acids. CDR3 amino acids: CASCYSPTAGANVLTF. DNA for the CDR3: TGTGCCAGCTGTTACTCCCCAACGGCTGGGGCCAACGTCCTGACTTTC.

Concerning this clonotype: No conserved phenylalanine or tryptophan is present at the end of the CDR3, so a read error is the likely explanation. CDR3 residues: CVSNLGGTALGGYTI. The CDR3 DNA follows: TGTGTCAGCAACTTAGGTGGGACAGCCCTAGGAGGCTACACCATC. The rearrangement links TRBV11-2 to TRBJ1-2; 7 nucleotides match TRBD1. The CDR3 length is 15 residues. Germline V gene data show CDR1 as SGHAT and CDR2 as FQNNGV.

This clonotype was detected many times. V is TRBV4-2 and J is TRBJ2-2, with D possibly called TRBD1 or TRBD2 (5 bases each). CDR3 length: 15 residues. The V end lost 2 bases, the J end lost 5 bases, and 12 bases lay between the germline ends. From germline, CDR1 is LGHNA and CDR2 YNFKEQ. The CDR3 DNA is TGTGCCAGCAGCCAAACCCGGGGCACAACCGGGGAGCTGTTTTTT. Translation: CASSQTRGTTGELFF.

Worth noting for this clonotype: Relative to the germline gene, one junction end is altered; a read error may explain this. The chain combines TRBV29-1 with TRBJ1-2; 8 bases are shared with TRBD1. Germline V gene lookup returns CDR1 SQVTM and CDR2 ANQGSEA. This CDR3 comprises 12 residues. The CDR3 reads CSVAGQEYDYTF. The CDR3 nucleotides read TGCAGCGTTGCGGGACAGGAGTATGACTACACCTTC.